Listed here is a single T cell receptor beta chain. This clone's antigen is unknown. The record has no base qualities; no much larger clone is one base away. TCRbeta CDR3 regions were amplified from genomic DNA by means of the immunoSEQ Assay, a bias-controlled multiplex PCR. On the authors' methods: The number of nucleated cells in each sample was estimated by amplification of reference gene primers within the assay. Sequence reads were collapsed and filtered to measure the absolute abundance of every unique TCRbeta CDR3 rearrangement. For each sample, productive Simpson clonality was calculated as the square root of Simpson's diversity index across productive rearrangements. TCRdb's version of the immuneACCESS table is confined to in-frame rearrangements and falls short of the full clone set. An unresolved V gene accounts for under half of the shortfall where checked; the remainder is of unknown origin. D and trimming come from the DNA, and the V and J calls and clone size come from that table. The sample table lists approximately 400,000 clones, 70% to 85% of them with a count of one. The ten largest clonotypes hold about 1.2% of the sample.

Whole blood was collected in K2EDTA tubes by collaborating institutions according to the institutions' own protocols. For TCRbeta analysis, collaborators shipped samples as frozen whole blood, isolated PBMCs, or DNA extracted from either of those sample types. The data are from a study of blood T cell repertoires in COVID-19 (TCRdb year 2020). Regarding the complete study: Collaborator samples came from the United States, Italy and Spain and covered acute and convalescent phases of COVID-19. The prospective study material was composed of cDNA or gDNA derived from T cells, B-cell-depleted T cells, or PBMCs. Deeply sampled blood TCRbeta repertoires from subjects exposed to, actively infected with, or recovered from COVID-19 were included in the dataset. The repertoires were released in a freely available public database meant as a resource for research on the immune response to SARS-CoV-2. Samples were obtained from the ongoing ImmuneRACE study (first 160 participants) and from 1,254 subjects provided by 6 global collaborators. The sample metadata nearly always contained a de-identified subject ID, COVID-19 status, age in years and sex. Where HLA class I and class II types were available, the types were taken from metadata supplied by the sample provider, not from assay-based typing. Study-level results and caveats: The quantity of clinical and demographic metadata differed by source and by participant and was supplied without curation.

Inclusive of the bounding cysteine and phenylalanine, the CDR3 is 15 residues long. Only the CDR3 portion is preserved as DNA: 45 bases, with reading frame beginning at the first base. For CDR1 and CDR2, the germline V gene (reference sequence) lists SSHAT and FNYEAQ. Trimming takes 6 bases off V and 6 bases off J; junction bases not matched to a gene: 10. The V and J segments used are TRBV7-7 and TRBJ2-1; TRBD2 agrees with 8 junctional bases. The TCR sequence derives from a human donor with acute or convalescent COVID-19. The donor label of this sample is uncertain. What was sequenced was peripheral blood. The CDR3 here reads CASSAGGLPLNEQFF. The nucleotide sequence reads TGTGCCAGCAGTGCGGGGGGCCTCCCCCTCAATGAGCAGTTCTTC.